This TCR beta chain emerged from a study of blood T cells in healthy people across ages. Study observations and caveats: What prevented conclusive comparison of naive and antigen-experienced cells was that PBMCs were unsorted.

Concerning this clonotype itself: Its antigen is unknown.

The authors ran a second PCR of about 6 to 12 cycles using a sample-barcoded 5' primer and a J-beta primer mix. A minimum of 2.5 million CDR3-containing paired-end reads was obtained for each sample. Each CDR3 protein gets one entry after TCRdb re-called the 5' RACE reads with MiXCR. The data hold hundreds of thousands of distinct CDR3 sequences, with roughly 50% observed a single time. This CDR3 contains 13 residues. V gave up 6 bases and J gave up 6 bases, with 14 bases separating them. Germline CDR1 and CDR2: SNHLY and FYNNEI. V is TRBV2 and J is TRBJ1-2, with D tentatively TRBD1 (6 bases). Input material: blood. The sequence was obtained from a man between 60 and 75 years old in good health. CDR3 sequence reads: CASRMDSGDGYTF. The DNA of the CDR3 is TGTGCCAGCAGGATGGACAGTGGAGATGGCTACACCTTC.